Following are 9 T cell receptor beta chains from one sample sequenced in a study of shared clonotypes between healthy human individuals. Sequencing used immunoSEQ multiplex PCR; TCRdb keeps in-frame clones, though not all of them. The profile shows over a million clones, roughly 80% of them singletons. What was sequenced was memory CD4+ T cells sorted from blood. Described subset: CD45RA-negative fraction. The receptors derive from a man younger than 35 in good health.

The rearrangement joins TRBV6-1 to TRBJ2-3; TRBD2 matches at 14 bases. This CDR3 region has 16 residues. Germline V gives CDR1 MNHNS, CDR2 SASEGT. The V and J ends lost 4 bases and 6 bases, in that order; junction bases with no gene match: 6. The CDR3 DNA sequence: TGTGCCAGCAGTGTAGGGACTAGCGGGAGCTCGGATACGCAGTATTTT. It specifies CASSVGTSGSSDTQYF.

V and J are TRBV9 and TRBJ2-1; 7 positions match TRBD2. The trim removed 0 bases at V and 7 bases at J, leaving 10 bases unmatched. Per the germline V gene, CDR1 is SGDLS and CDR2 is YYNGEE. This CDR3 has 16 amino acids. The CDR3 protein is CASSVGAAVGGNEQFF. The CDR3 DNA reads TGTGCCAGCAGCGTAGGTGCGGCAGTGGGGGGGAATGAGCAGTTCTTC.

V and J are TRBV5-1 and TRBJ2-7; possibly TRBD1 for D (5 bases). Germline V lookup: CDR1 SGHRS, CDR2 YFSETQ. The CDR3 loop spans 14 amino acids. The V end was cut by 0 bases, the J end by 2 bases, with 9 bases between. The CDR3 protein is CASSLGGSTYEQYF. In DNA form, the CDR3 reads TGCGCCAGCAGCTTGGGGGGCAGTACCTACGAGCAGTACTTC.

The genes are TRBV19 and TRBJ2-7, with D tentatively TRBD1 (6 bases). Per the germline V gene, CDR1 is LNHDA and CDR2 is SQIVND (reference sequence). Trimming removed 7 bases at V and 6 bases at J, with 16 bases between. This CDR3 comprises 13 residues. CDR3 coding DNA: TGTGCCAGTAAACACAGGGCAGGTGTCGAGCAGTACTTC. It codes for CASKHRAGVEQYF.

V is TRBV5-5 and J is TRBJ2-7; 7 nucleotides line up with TRBD2. The length of the CDR3 is 15 residues. Trimming at V came to 4 bases and at J to 2 bases, leaving 9 bases not matched to a gene. Germline CDR1 and CDR2: SGHKS and YYEKEE (reference sequence). CDR3 coding DNA: TGTGCCAGCAGCCAGACCGGGGGAGGGCCCTACGAGCAGTACTTC. It encodes CASSQTGGGPYEQYF.

The chain employs TRBV12-2 and TRBJ2-7; the table's D call, TRBD1, has no DNA check behind it. TRBV12-2 is a pseudogene. The length of the CDR3 is 17 residues. The CDR3 loop is CASRLRRRQEFEYEQYF. CDR3 bases: TGTGCAAGTCGCTTAAGGCGGAGACAGGAGTTCGAATACGAGCAGTACTTC.

This clone has a single count. The chain has TRBV5-4 and TRBJ2-5; no reliable D call. The germline CDR1 and CDR2 sequences are SGHNT and YYREEE (reference sequence). V shed 7 bases and J shed 5 bases, with 15 bases lying between them. CDR3 length: 13 amino acids. The chain's CDR3 is CASRSGPQETQYF. The CDR3 DNA sequence: TGTGCCAGCCGCAGTGGGCCCCAGGAGACCCAGTACTTC.

CDR3 residues: CASTLLPGGNSPLHF. The CDR3 nucleotides are TGTGCCAGCACCCTTCTTCCGGGAGGGAATTCACCCCTCCACTTT. The V gene is TRBV27, the J gene TRBJ1-6, with D unclear. This CDR3 contains 15 residues. CDR1 is MNHEY and CDR2 is SMNVEV in the germline V gene (reference sequence). V lost 7 bases and J lost 7, with 17 bases in between.

The J gene is TRBJ2-3, the V gene TRBV18; D possibly corresponds to TRBD2 (5 bases). The CDR3 is 18 amino acids. Deletions cut 0 bases from V and 0 bases from J, with 16 bases between. CDR1 is KGHSH, CDR2 LQKENI, per germline. The CDR3 bases are TGTGCCAGCTCACCACCGAACGCGGGTTCCACTAGCACAGATACGCAGTATTTT. Translated, it gives CASSPPNAGSTSTDTQYF.